These 22 T cell receptor beta chains originate from one sample sequenced in a study of cytomegalovirus exposure and HLA in healthy donors. PCR primers comprised 60 Vbeta and 13 Jbeta primers. TCRdb's copy holds only in-frame clones and misses some; the assay was immunoSEQ multiplex PCR. The sample yields under 200,000 clones, under 90% seen once. The specimen was PBMCs. The receptors derive from a man aged 18 to 29 in good health and CMV-seronegative.

V usage is TRBV10-3 and J usage is TRBJ1-6; D is unresolved. The CDR3 is made up of 13 amino acids. CDR1 ENHRY and CDR2 SYGVKD come from the germline V gene. V was clipped by 3 bases and J by 7 bases, with 7 bases between them. CDR3 in amino acids: CAISDRPNSPLHF. In DNA form, the CDR3 reads TGTGCCATCAGTGACAGGCCCAATTCACCCCTCCACTTT.

This rearrangement joins TRBV6-1 to TRBJ2-7, with a possible D match to TRBD1 (7 bases). The CDR3 has 15 amino acids. With 3 bases removed from V and 2 bases from J, the gap between germline ends came to 14 bases. CDR1 and CDR2 (germline): MNHNS, SASEGT. In nucleotides, the CDR3 is TGTGCCAGCAGTGAGGGGCAGGGGGGACCCTACGAGCAGTACTTC. It is translated as CASSEGQGGPYEQYF.

This chain links TRBV19 with TRBJ1-5, with D possibly TRBD1 on 5 matching bases. CDR3 size: 15 residues. Trimming removed 4 bases at V and 7 bases at J, with 17 bases between. In germline, CDR1 is LNHDA, CDR2 SQIVND (reference sequence). CDR3 region: CASSKVPRGAQPQHF. The CDR3 coding sequence is TGTGCCAGTAGTAAGGTACCCCGCGGGGCCCAGCCCCAGCATTTT.

J is TRBJ2-7 and V is TRBV29-1; TRBD1 agrees at 7 bases. The V segment lost 3 bases and the J segment 3 bases; nucleotides outside the gene matches: 2. Germline V lookup: CDR1 SQVTM, CDR2 ANQGSEA. The CDR3 consists of 12 residues. DNA for the CDR3: TGCAGCGTTGATTCAGGGGGCTACGAGCAGTACTTC. Translation: CSVDSGGYEQYF.

The rearrangement links TRBV20-1 to TRBJ2-3; TRBD1 is a possible D gene (5 bases). The length of the CDR3 is 11 residues. Trimming cost V 5 bases and J 6 bases, with 9 bases left between them. The germline gives CDR1 DFQATT, CDR2 SNEGSKA (reference sequence). The CDR3 DNA is TGCAGTGCTCCCAAGGGGGATACGCAGTATTTT. This encodes CSAPKGDTQYF.

The V and J genes are TRBV6-5 and TRBJ1-6, with 9 bases aligning to TRBD1. CDR1 and CDR2 (germline): MNHEY, SVGAGI. Trimming removed 5 bases from V and 9 bases from J; junction bases left unmatched: 5. This CDR3 comprises 14 residues. The CDR3 nucleotides read TGTGCCAGCAGTAGTACAGGGGGCGGTTCACCCCTCCACTTT. It encodes CASSSTGGGSPLHF.

The chain combines TRBV6-5 with TRBJ2-1; D may be TRBD1 (6 bases). This CDR3 is built from 14 residues. V was pared by 2 bases and J by 7 bases, with 12 bases between. Germline V gene sequence: CDR1 MNHEY, CDR2 SVGAGI. CDR3 nucleotides: TGTGCCAGCAGTTACATTTGGACAGCTAATGAGCAGTTCTTC. This translates into CASSYIWTANEQFF.

V is TRBV27 and J is TRBJ2-1; 8 bases map to TRBD2. The ends lost 5 bases at V and 3 bases at J; junction bases unmatched: 6. CDR3 length: 15 amino acids. Germline V gene data show CDR1 as MNHEY and CDR2 as SMNVEV (reference sequence). CDR3 in DNA: TGTGCCAGCAGTCCTCCGGGACTAGTCTACAATGAGCAGTTCTTC. Residues: CASSPPGLVYNEQFF.

The chain has TRBV5-1 and TRBJ1-3; D is perhaps TRBD1 (5 bases). The CDR3 length is 16 residues. Trimming left V 0 bases short and J 4 bases short, with 14 bases between. CDR1 is SGHRS, CDR2 YFSETQ, per germline. The CDR3 sequence: CASSLAGQGYGNTIYF. CDR3 DNA sequence: TGCGCCAGCAGCTTGGCCGGGCAGGGATACGGAAACACCATATATTTT.

This clone appeared a few times. The chain combines TRBV25-1 with TRBJ2-5, with D maybe TRBD1 (5 bases). The CDR3 is made up of 15 amino acids. Germline V lookup: CDR1 MGHDK, CDR2 SYGVNS. V lost 3 bases to trimming and J lost 1 base, with 12 bases between them. CDR3 residues: CASSDLQDSQETQYF. CDR3 sequence (DNA): TGTGCCAGCAGTGACCTCCAAGACAGCCAAGAGACCCAGTACTTC.

The gene calls are TRBV6-6 and TRBJ2-7; 14 positions match TRBD2. V shed 5 bases, J shed 3 bases, and the junction held 0 bases outside the gene matches. The CDR3 runs 14 residues. Germline CDR1 MNHNY, CDR2 SVGAGI (reference sequence). The CDR3 is CASSGTSGSYEQYF. The CDR3 DNA sequence: TGTGCCAGCAGTGGGACTAGCGGGAGCTACGAGCAGTACTTC.

V and J are TRBV18 and TRBJ2-5; D remains unclear. Germline loops: CDR1 KGHSH, CDR2 LQKENI. With 2 bases removed from V and 4 bases from J, the gap between germline ends came to 8 bases. The CDR3 is 13 amino acids. DNA for the CDR3: TGTGCCAGCTCACCATCAACGCGAGAGACCCAGTACTTC. Amino acid sequence: CASSPSTRETQYF.

J is TRBJ2-3 and V is TRBV28; D might be TRBD2 (7 bases). The CDR3 sequence is 14 residues long. Trimming stripped 3 bases from V and 3 bases from J, with 10 bases between. Germline CDR1 is MDHEN and CDR2 is SYDVKM. CDR3 nucleotide sequence: TGTGCCAGCAGTTTGAGGGGGGGGACAGATACGCAGTATTTT. This sequence encodes CASSLRGGTDTQYF. Filled out from reference TRBV28 and TRBJ2-3, the complete variable domain reads DVKVTQSSRYLVKRTGEKVFLECVQDMDHENMFWYRQDPGLGLRLIYFSYDVKMKEKGDIPEGYSVSREKKERFSLILESASTNQTSMYLCASSLRGGTDTQYFGPGTRLTVL.

This clone was counted a few times. The genes are TRBV27 and TRBJ1-2, with D unresolved. The V and J ends lost 5 bases and 5 bases respectively, with 15 bases between them. The V gene's germline CDR1 is MNHEY and CDR2 SMNVEV (reference sequence). CDR3 length equals 14 residues. CDR3 in amino acids: CASSAGSSGYGYTF. The CDR3 region has the DNA TGTGCCAGCAGTGCCGGGTCCTCCGGGTATGGCTACACCTTC.

The chain employs TRBV19 and TRBJ2-1; 13 bases agree with TRBD2. CDR3 size: 19 residues. With 3 bases clipped from V and 7 bases from J, the junction kept 15 bases outside the gene matches. Germline CDR1 LNHDA, CDR2 SQIVND (reference sequence). CDR3 sequence (DNA): TGTGCCAGTAGTATTGAGGAAGGTTACGGGACTAGCGGGATTAATGAGCAGTTCTTC. Protein product: CASSIEEGYGTSGINEQFF.

This rearrangement joins TRBV27 to TRBJ2-1; 11 bases align to TRBD2. CDR1 and CDR2 (germline): MNHEY, SMNVEV (reference sequence). Trimming removed 5 bases from V and 4 bases from J; junction bases left unmatched: 10. This CDR3 spans 17 amino acids. The CDR3 DNA reads as TGTGCCAGCAGTCGCAGACAACTAGCGGGGGTTTACAATGAGCAGTTCTTC. It is translated as CASSRRQLAGVYNEQFF.

The gene calls are TRBV2 and TRBJ2-7; TRBD2 matches at 11 bases. Germline V CDR1 and CDR2: SNHLY, FYNNEI. This CDR3 has 14 amino acids. J gave up 3 bases and V 7 bases, and 5 bases lay outside the gene matches. In DNA form, the CDR3 reads TGTGCCAGCACCAAAGGACTAGCGGGCTACGAGCAGTACTTC. Translating gives CASTKGLAGYEQYF.

The chain combines TRBV7-2 with TRBJ2-7, with a tentative D call TRBD2 (6 bases). Per germline, CDR1 SGHTA and CDR2 FQGNSA. Trimming took 5 bases from V and 6 from J, leaving 14 bases between them. The CDR3 covers 13 residues. The CDR3 protein is CASSPGLMSEQYF. CDR3 nucleotide sequence: TGTGCCAGCAGCCCGGGACTCATGAGCGAGCAGTACTTC.

The rearrangement uses TRBV19 and TRBJ1-1; TRBD1 agrees at 7 bases. Unmatched junction bases numbered 10, after V lost 2 bases and J lost 7 bases. The CDR3 runs to 15 residues. Germline V gene sequence: CDR1 LNHDA, CDR2 SQIVND (reference sequence). CDR3 DNA: TGTGCCAGTAGTATATGGACAGGAGGGCTTAATGAAGCTTTCTTT. This translates into CASSIWTGGLNEAFF.

The CDR3 DNA is TGCGCCAGCAGCTTGGCTCAGGGGGCAGATACGCAGTATTTT. This translates into CASSLAQGADTQYF. V usage is TRBV5-1 and J usage is TRBJ2-3, with 7 bases identical to TRBD1. Per the germline V gene, CDR1 is SGHRS and CDR2 is YFSETQ. V was pared by 0 bases and J by 4 bases, with 2 bases of the junction left unmatched. The CDR3 sequence is 14 residues long.

The chain employs TRBV28 and TRBJ1-1; 10 bases are a match to TRBD1. V shed 5 bases, J shed 0 bases, and the junction held 3 bases outside the gene matches. The CDR3 sequence is 15 residues long. From germline, CDR1 is MDHEN and CDR2 SYDVKM. The CDR3 loop is CASSHGQGVNTEAFF. The CDR3 DNA sequence: TGTGCCAGCAGTCACGGACAGGGGGTGAACACTGAAGCTTTCTTT.

V is TRBV5-6 and J is TRBJ1-5; D gene uncertain. The CDR3 covers 13 residues. The V and J ends lost 4 bases and 2 bases respectively, with 7 bases between them. Per germline, CDR1 SGHDT and CDR2 YYEEEE. The CDR3 DNA reads as TGTGCCAGCAGCAGGCGGGGCAATCAGCCCCAGCATTTT. It codes for CASSRRGNQPQHF.